This TCR beta chain was profiled in a study of blood T cell repertoires in COVID-19. The wider study: The study drew acute and convalescent COVID-19 samples from the United States, Italy and Spain. The cDNA or gDNA used as material had been derived from T cells, B-cell-depleted T cells, or PBMCs.

Followed longitudinally, the Seattle patients had been enrolled during active infection. Assay: immunoSEQ multiplex PCR; the TCRdb copy retains only in-frame clones and omits some. Of about 80,000 clones in the sample, just under 80% are singletons; the top ten hold just over 35%. From germline, CDR1 is SGHVS and CDR2 FNYEAQ. The CDR3 is made up of 18 amino acids. Unmatched junction bases numbered 8, after V lost 3 bases and J lost 0 bases. The sequence came from a man aged 55 to 70 with COVID-19, enrolled during active disease. What was sequenced was peripheral blood. This chain connects TRBV7-6 to TRBJ2-2; 9 bases match TRBD1. The CDR3 spells CASSLMGQGFSNTGELFF. CDR3 nucleotide sequence: TGTGCCAGCAGCTTGATGGGACAGGGATTTTCGAACACCGGGGAGCTGTTTTTT.